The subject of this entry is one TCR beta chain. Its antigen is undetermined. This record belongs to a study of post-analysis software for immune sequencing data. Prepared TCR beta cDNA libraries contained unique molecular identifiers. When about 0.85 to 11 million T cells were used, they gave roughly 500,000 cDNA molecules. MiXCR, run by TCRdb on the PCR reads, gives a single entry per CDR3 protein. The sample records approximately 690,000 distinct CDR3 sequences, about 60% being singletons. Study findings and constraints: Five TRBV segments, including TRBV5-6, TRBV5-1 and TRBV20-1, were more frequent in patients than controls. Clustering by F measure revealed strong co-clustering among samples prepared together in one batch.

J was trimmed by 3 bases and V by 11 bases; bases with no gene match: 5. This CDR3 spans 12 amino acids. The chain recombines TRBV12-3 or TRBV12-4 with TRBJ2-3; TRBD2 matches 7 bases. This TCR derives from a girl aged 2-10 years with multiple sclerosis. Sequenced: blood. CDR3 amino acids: CAAGDGTDTQYF. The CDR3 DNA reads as TGTGCCGCGGGGGATGGGACAGATACGCAGTATTTT.